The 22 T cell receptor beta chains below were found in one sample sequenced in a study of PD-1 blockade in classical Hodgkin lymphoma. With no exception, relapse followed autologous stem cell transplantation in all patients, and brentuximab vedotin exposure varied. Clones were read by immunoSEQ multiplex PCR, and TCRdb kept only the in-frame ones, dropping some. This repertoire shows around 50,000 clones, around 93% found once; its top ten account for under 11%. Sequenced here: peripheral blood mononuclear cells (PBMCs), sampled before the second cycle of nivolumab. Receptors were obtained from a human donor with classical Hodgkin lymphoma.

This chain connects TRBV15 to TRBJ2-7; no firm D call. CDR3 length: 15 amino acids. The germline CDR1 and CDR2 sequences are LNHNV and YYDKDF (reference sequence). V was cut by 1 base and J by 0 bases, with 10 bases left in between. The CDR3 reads CATSRGTASSYEQYF. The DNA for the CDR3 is TGTGCCACCAGCAGAGGAACGGCCAGCTCCTACGAGCAGTACTTC.

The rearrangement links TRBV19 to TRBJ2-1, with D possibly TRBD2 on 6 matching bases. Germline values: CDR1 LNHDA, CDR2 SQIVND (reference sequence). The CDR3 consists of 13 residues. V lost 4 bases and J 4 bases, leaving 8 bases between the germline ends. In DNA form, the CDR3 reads TGTGCCAGTAGTAGTAGCGGTTACAATGAGCAGTTCTTC. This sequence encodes CASSSSGYNEQFF. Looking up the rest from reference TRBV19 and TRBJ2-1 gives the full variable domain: DGGITQSPKYLFRKEGQNVTLSCEQNLNHDAMYWYRQDPGQGLRLIYYSQIVNDFQKGDIAEGYSVSREKKESFPLTVTSAQKNPTAFYLCASSSSGYNEQFFGPGTRLTVL.

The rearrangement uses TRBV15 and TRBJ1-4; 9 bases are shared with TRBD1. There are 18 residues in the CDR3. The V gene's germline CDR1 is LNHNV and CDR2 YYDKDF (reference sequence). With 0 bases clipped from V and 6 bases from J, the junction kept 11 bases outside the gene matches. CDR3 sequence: CATSRDRDFWTGDEKLFF. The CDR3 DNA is TGTGCCACCAGCAGAGACCGGGACTTTTGGACAGGGGATGAAAAACTGTTTTTT.

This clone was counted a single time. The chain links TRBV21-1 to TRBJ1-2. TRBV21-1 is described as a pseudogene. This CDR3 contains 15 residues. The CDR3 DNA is TGTGCCAGCAGCATAGCAGTTTCGGGGAACTATGGCTACACCTTC. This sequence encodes CASSIAVSGNYGYTF.

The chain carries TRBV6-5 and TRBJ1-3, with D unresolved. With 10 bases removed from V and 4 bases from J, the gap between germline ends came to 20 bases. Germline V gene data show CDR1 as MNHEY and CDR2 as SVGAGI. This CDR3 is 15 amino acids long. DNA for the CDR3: TGTGCCACAGCTGGGTCTATTTTCTCCGGAAACACCATATATTTT. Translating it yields CATAGSIFSGNTIYF.

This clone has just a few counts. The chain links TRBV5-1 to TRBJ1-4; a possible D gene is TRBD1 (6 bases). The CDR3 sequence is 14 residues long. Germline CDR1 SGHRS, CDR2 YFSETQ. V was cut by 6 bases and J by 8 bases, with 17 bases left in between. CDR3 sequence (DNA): TGCGCCAGCACACGGGACGGACAGCGGGAAAAACTGTTTTTT. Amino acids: CASTRDGQREKLFF.

CDR3 in DNA: TGTGCCAGCCAAGGAACAGGGGCGAAAGAAAAACTGTTTTTT. Translated: CASQGTGAKEKLFF. The chain uses TRBV18 and TRBJ1-4; 7 nucleotides line up with TRBD1. The CDR3 covers 14 residues. CDR1 KGHSH and CDR2 LQKENI come from the germline V gene. With 8 bases clipped from V and 8 bases from J, the junction kept 11 bases outside the gene matches.

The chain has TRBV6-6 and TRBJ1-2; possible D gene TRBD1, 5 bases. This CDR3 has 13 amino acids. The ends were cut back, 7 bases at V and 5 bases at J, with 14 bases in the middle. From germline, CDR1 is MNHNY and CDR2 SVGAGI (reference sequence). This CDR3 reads CASTYQQGYGYTF. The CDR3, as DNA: TGTGCCAGCACCTACCAGCAGGGTTATGGCTACACCTTC.

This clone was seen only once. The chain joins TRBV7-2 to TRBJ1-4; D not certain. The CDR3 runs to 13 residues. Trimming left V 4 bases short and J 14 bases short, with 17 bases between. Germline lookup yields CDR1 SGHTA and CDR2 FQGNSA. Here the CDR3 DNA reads TGTGCCAGCAGCTCCCTGAACCGGGAAAGGCTGTTTTTT. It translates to CASSSLNRERLFF.

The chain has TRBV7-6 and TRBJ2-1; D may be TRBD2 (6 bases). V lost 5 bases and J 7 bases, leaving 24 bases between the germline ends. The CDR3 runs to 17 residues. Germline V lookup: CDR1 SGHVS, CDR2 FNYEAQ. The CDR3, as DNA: TGTGCCAGCAGCCCCGAGGGAACTAGCCGGAGGTGGAATGAGCAGTTCTTC. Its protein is CASSPEGTSRRWNEQFF.

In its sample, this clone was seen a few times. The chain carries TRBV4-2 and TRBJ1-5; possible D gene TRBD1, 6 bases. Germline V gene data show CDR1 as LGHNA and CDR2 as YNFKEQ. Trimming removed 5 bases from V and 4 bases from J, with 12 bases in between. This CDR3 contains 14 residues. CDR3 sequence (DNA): TGTGCCAGCAGCACTTGGACAGATAATCAGCCCCAGCATTTT. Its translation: CASSTWTDNQPQHF.

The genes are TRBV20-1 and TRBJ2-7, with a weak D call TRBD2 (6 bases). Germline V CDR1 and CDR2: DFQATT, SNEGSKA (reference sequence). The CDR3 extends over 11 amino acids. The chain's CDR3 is CRGLRGYEQYF. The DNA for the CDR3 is TGCAGAGGCTTGCGGGGCTACGAGCAGTACTTC.

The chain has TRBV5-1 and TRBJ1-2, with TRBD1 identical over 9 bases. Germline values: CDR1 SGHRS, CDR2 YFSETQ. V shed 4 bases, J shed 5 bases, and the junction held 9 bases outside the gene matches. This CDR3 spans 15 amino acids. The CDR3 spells CASSRVGTGRYGYTF. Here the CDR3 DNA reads TGCGCCAGCAGCCGGGTTGGGACAGGGAGATATGGCTACACCTTC.

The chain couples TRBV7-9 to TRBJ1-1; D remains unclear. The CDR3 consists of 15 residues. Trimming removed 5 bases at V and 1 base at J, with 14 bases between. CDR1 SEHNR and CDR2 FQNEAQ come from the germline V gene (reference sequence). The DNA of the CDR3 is TGTGCCAGCAGCATATCAGGATTGCCGAACACTGAAGCTTTCTTT. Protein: CASSISGLPNTEAFF.

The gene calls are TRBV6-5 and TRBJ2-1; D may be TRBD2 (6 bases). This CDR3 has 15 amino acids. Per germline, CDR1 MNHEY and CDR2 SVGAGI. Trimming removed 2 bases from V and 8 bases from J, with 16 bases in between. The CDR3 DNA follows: TGTGCCAGCAGTTACGGGGTTAGCGGCCTCGATGAGCAGTTCTTC. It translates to CASSYGVSGLDEQFF.

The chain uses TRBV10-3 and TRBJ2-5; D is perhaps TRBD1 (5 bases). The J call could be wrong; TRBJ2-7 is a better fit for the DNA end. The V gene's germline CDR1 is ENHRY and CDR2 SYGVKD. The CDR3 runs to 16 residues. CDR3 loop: CAISESAPGRAYEQYF. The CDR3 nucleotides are TGTGCCATCAGTGAGTCGGCCCCGGGCAGGGCCTACGAGCAGTACTTC.

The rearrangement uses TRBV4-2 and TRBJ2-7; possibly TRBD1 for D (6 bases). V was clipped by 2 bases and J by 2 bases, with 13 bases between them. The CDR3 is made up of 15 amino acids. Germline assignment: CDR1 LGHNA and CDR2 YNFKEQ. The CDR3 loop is CASSQTGSGPYEQYF. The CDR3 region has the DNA TGTGCCAGCAGCCAAACAGGGTCAGGGCCCTACGAGCAGTACTTC.

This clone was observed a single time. CDR3 residues: CARRDRGQAFF. The CDR3, as DNA: TGTGCCAGAAGGGACAGGGGGCAAGCTTTCTTT. The rearrangement links TRBV2 to TRBJ1-1; TRBD1 aligns across 12 bases. The CDR3 length is 11 residues. V lost 9 bases to trimming and J lost 9 bases; unmatched junction nucleotides: 2. Germline V gives CDR1 SNHLY, CDR2 FYNNEI.

CDR3 region: CASSYSSGRPTDTQYF. In DNA, the CDR3 is TGTGCCAGCAGTTACTCAAGCGGGAGACCCACAGATACGCAGTATTTT. J is TRBJ2-3 and V is TRBV6-5, with 8 bases identical to TRBD2. The V and J ends lost 0 bases and 2 bases, in that order; junction bases with no gene match: 4. The CDR3 covers 16 residues. CDR1 and CDR2 (germline): MNHEY, SVGAGI.

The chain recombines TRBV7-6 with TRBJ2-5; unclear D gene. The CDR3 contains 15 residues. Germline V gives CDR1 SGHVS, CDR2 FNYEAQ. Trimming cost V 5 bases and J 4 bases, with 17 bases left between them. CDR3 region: CASSHPVGRSETQYF. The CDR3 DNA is TGTGCCAGCAGCCACCCCGTAGGGCGTTCAGAGACCCAGTACTTC.

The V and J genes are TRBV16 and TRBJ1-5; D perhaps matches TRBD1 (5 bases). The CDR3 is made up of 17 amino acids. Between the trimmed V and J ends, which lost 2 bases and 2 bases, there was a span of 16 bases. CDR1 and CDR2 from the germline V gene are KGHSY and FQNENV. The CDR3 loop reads CASSQGFQGVGNQPQHF. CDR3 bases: TGTGCCAGCAGCCAAGGTTTCCAGGGAGTCGGCAATCAGCCCCAGCATTTT.

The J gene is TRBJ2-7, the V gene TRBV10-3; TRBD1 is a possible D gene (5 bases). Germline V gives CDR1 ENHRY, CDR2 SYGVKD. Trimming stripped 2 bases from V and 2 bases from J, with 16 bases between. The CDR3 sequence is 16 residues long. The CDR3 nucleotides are TGTGCCATCAGTGAGGCGGCCCCGGGCAGGGCCTACGAGCAGTACTTC. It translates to CAISEAAPGRAYEQYF.